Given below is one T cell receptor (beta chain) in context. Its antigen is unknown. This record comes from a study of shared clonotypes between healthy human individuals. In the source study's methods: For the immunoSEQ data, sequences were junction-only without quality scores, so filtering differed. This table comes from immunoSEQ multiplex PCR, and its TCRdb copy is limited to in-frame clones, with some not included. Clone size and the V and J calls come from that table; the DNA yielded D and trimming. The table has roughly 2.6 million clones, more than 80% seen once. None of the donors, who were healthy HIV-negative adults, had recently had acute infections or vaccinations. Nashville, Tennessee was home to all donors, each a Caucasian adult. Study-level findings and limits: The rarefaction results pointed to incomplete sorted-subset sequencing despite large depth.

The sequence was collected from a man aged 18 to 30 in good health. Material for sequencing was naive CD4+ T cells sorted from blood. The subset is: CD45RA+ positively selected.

The CDR3 loop reads CASSYSGTSSFVLTF. The CDR3 nucleotides read TGTGCCAGCAGTTACTCCGGGACTAGCTCCTTCGTCCTGACTTTC. The chain employs TRBV6-6 and TRBJ2-6; 9 nucleotides match TRBD2. The CDR3 is 15 amino acids. Looked up from germline, CDR1 is MNHNY and CDR2 is SVGAGI (reference sequence). V dropped 0 bases and J dropped 12; count of bases not matched to a gene: 6.